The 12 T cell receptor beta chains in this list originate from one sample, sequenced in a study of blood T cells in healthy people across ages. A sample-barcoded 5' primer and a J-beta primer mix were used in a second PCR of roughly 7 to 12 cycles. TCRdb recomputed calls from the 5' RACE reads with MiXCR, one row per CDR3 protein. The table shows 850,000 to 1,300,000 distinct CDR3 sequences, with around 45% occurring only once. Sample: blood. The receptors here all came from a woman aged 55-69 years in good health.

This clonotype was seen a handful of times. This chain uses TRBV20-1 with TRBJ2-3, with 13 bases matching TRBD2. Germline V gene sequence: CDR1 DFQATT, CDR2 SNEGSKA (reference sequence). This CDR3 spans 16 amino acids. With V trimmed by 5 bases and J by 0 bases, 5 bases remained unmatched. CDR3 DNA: TGCAGTGCTGAGACTAGCGGGGGGTTGAGCACAGATACGCAGTATTTT. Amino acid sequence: CSAETSGGLSTDTQYF.

The DNA for the CDR3 is TGTGCCAGCAGTCCGGACAGGGGCCGAAACAATGAGCAGTTCTTC. As protein: CASSPDRGRNNEQFF. This sequence joins TRBV27 and TRBJ2-1; 9 nucleotides match TRBD1. CDR3 size: 15 residues. CDR1 is MNHEY and CDR2 is SMNVEV in the germline V gene (reference sequence). V lost 5 bases to trimming and J lost 5 bases; unmatched junction nucleotides: 7.

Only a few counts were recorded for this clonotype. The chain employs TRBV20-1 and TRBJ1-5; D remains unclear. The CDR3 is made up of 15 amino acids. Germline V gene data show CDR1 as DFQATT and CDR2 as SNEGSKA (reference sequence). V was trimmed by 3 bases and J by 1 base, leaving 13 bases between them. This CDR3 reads CSASPGSQSNQPQHF. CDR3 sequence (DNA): TGCAGTGCTAGTCCCGGGTCCCAAAGCAATCAGCCCCAGCATTTT.

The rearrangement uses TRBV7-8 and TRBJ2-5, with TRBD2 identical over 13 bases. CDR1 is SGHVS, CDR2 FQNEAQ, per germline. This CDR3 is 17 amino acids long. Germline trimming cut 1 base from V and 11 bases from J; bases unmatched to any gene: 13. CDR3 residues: CASSLVLAGGLYNEQYF. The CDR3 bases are TGTGCCAGCAGCTTAGTACTAGCGGGAGGGCTCTACAATGAGCAGTACTTC. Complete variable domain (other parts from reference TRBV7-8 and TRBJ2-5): GAGVSQSPRYKVAKRGQDVALRCDPISGHVSLFWYQQALGQGPEFLTYFQNEAQLDKSGLPSDRFFAERPEGSVSTLKIQRTQQEDSAVYLCASSLVLAGGLYNEQYFGPGTRLLVL.

The CDR3 region is CASSRRGRDTQYF. CDR3 bases: TGTGCCAGCTCCCGGAGGGGGCGCGATACGCAGTATTTT. The V gene is TRBV27, the J gene TRBJ2-3; D is perhaps TRBD1 (7 bases). The V and J ends lost 8 bases and 6 bases respectively, with 15 bases between them. The CDR3 is 13 residues long. The germline V gene has CDR1 MNHEY and CDR2 SMNVEV (reference sequence).

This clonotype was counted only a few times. CDR3 sequence reads: CAWISANTEAFF. CDR3 bases: TGTGCCTGGATCTCAGCGAACACTGAAGCTTTCTTT. The chain uses TRBV30 and TRBJ1-1; D is ambiguous. Trimming left V 4 bases short and J 1 base short, with 7 bases between. Per the germline V gene, CDR1 is GTSNPN and CDR2 is SVGIG (reference sequence). The CDR3 is 12 amino acids.

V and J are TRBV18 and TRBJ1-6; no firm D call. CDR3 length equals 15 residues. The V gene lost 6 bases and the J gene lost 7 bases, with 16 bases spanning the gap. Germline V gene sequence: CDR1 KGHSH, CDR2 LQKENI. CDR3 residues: CASSPSGQENSPLHF. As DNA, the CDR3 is TGTGCCAGCTCCCCCTCTGGGCAGGAGAATTCACCCCTCCACTTT.

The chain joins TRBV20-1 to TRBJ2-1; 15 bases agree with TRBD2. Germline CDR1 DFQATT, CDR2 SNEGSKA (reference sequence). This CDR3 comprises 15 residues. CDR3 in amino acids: CSSSGLAGGFNEQFF. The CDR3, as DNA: TGCAGCTCCAGTGGACTAGCGGGAGGGTTCAATGAGCAGTTCTTC.

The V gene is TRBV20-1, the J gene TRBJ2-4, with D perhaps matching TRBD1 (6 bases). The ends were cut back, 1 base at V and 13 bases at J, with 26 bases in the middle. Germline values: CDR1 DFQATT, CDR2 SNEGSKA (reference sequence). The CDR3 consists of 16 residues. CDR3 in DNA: TGCAGTGCTAGAGTCTACGAGGGGGAGAGTGACAATGAGCAGTACTTC. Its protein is CSARVYEGESDNEQYF.

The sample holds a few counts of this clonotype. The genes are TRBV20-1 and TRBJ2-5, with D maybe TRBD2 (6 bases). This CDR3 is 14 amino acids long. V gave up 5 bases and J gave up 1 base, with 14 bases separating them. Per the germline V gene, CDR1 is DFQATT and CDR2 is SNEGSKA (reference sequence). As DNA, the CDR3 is TGCAGTGCTCGTCATAGCGGAACCCAAGAGACCCAGTACTTC. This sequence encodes CSARHSGTQETQYF.

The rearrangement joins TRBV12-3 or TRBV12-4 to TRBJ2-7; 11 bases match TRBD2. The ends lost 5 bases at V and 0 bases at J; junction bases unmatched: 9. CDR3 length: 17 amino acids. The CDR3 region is CASSPGTSGSSSYEQYF. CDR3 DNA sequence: TGTGCCAGCAGTCCCGGGACTAGCGGCTCTAGCTCCTACGAGCAGTACTTC.

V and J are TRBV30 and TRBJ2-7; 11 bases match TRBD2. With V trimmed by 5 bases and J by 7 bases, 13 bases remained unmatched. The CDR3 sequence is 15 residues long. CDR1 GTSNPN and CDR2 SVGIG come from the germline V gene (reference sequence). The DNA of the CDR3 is TGTGCCTGGGATGGACTAGCGGGCGACGGTCGGGAGCAGTACTTC. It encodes CAWDGLAGDGREQYF.